This T cell receptor beta chain was recovered during a study of CD8+ T cells in alopecia areata. The V end was cut by 0 bases, the J end by 8 bases, with 8 bases between. In germline, CDR1 is MGHRA, CDR2 YSYEKL. The CDR3 length is 13 residues. Sequencing relied on a cDNA template that was reverse transcribed from extracted RNA. Assay used: immunoSEQ multiplex PCR; TCRdb lists only in-frame clones, some missing. The profile shows 110,000 to 150,000 clones, approximately 65% of them singletons. The sample consisted of CD8+ T cells sorted from blood. The chain is built from TRBV4-1 and TRBJ2-1, with D hard to call. This TCR was sampled from a human donor in good health. In nucleotides, the CDR3 is TGCGCCAGCAGCCAAGAAGTAAAGGATGAGCAGTTCTTC. This codes for CASSQEVKDEQFF.